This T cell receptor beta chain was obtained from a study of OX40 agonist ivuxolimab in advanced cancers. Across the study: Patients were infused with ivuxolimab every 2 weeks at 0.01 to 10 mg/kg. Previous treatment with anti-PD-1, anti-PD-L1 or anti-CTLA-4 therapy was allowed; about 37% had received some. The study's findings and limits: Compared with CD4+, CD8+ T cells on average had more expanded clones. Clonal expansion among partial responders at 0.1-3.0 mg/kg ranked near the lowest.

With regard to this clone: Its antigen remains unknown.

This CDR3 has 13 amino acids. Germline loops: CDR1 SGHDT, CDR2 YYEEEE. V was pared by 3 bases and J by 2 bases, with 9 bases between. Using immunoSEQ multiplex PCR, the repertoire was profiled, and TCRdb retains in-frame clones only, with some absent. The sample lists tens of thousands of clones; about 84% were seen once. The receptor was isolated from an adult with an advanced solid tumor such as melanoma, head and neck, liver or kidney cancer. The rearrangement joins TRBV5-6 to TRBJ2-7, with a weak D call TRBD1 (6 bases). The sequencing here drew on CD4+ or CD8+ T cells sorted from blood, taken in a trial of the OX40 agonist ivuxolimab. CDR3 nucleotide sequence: TGTGCCAGCAGCTACGGACAGACCTACGAGCAGTACTTC. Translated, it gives CASSYGQTYEQYF.